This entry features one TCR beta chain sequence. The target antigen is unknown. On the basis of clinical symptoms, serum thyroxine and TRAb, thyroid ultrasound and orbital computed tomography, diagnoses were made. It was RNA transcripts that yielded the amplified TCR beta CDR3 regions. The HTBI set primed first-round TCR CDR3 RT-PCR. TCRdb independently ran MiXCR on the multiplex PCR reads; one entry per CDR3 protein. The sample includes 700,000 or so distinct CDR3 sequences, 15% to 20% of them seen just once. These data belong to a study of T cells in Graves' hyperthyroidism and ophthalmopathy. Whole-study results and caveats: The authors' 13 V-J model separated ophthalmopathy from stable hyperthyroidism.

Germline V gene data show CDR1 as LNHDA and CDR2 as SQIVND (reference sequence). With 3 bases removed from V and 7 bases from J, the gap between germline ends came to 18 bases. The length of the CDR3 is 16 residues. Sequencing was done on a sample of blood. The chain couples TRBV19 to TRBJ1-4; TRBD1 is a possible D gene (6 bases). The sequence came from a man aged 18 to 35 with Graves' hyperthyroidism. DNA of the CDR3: TGTGCCAGTAGTATTCTTGAAGGGGGGGCGCGTGAAAAACTGTTTTTT. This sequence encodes CASSILEGGAREKLFF.